The text below deals with one TCR beta chain. Germline assignment: CDR1 MNHEY and CDR2 SVGEGT. The CDR3 consists of 15 residues. Trimming left V 7 bases short and J 4 bases short, with 17 bases between. This entry belongs to a study of blood T cell repertoires in COVID-19. Whole-study context: T cells, B-cell-depleted T cells, or PBMCs supplied cDNA or gDNA.

The repertoire was sequenced with immunoSEQ multiplex PCR; TCRdb's copy has only in-frame clones and lacks some. The sample gives some 250,000 clones, around four fifths of which show up once; approximately 4% is in the top ten. Sequencing used peripheral blood. V usage is TRBV6-2 or TRBV6-3 and J usage is TRBJ1-5; D is possibly TRBD1 (6 bases). This TCR was sampled from a man aged 55 to 70 with acute or convalescent COVID-19. This chain's CDR3 is CASTPGTLGNQPQHF. For the CDR3, the DNA is TGTGCCAGCACCCCGGGGACATTAGGTAATCAGCCCCAGCATTTT.